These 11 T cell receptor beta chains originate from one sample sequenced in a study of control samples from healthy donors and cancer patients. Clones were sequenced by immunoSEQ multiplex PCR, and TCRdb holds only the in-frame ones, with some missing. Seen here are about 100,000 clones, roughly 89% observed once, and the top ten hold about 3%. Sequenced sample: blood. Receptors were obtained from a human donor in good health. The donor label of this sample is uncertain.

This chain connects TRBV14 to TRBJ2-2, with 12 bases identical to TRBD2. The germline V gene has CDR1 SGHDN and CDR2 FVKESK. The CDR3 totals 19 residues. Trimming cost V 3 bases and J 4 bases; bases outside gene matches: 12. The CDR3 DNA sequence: TGTGCCAGCAGCCACCTCGACGGACTAGCGGGACGGGGCACCGGGGAGCTGTTTTTT. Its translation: CASSHLDGLAGRGTGELFF.

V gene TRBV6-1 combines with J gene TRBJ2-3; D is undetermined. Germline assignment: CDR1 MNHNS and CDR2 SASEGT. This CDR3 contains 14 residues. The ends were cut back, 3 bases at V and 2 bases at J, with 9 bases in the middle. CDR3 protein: CASSERPITDTQYF. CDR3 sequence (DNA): TGTGCCAGCAGTGAGCGCCCGATCACAGATACGCAGTATTTT.

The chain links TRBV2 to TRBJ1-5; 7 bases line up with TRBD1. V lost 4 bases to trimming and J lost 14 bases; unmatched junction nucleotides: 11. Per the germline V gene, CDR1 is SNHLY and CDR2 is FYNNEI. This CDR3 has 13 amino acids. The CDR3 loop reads CASSGEAGQQEHF. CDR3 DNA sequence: TGTGCCAGCAGTGGGGAGGCGGGACAGCAGGAGCATTTT.

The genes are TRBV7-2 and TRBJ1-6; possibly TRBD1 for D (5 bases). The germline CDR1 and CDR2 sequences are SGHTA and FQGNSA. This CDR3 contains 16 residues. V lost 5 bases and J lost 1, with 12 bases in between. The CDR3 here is CASSARQISYNSPLHF. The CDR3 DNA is TGTGCCAGCAGCGCCAGACAGATTTCCTATAATTCACCCCTCCACTTT. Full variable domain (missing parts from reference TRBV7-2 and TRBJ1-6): GAGVSQSPSNKVTEKGKDVELRCDPISGHTALYWYRQSLGQGLEFLIYFQGNSAPDKSGLPSDRFSAERTGGSVSTLTIQRTQQEDSAVYLCASSARQISYNSPLHFGNGTRLTVT.

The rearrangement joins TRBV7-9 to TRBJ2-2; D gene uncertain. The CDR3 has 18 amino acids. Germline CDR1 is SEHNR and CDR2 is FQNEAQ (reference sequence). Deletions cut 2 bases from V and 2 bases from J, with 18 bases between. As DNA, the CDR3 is TGTGCCAGCAGCTTAATCCCGGGTTTCCCCCCCAACACCGGGGAGCTGTTTTTT. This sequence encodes CASSLIPGFPPNTGELFF.

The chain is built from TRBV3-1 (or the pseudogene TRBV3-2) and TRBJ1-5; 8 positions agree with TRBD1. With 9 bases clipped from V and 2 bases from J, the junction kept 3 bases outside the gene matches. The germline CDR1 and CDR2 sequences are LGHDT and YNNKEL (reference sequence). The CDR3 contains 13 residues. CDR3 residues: CASGQGGNQPQHF. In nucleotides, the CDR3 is TGTGCCAGTGGACAGGGCGGCAATCAGCCCCAGCATTTT.

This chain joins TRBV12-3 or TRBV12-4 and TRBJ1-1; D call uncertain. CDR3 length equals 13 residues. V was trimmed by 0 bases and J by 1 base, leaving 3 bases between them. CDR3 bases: TGTGCCAGCAGTTTAGCGCGGAACACTGAAGCTTTCTTT. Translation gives CASSLARNTEAFF.

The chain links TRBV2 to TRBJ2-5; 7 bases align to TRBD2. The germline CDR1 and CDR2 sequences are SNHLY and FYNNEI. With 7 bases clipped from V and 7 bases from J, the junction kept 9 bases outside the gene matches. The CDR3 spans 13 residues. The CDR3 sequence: CASTISGLGTQYF. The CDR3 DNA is TGTGCCAGCACGATTAGCGGGTTGGGGACCCAGTACTTC.

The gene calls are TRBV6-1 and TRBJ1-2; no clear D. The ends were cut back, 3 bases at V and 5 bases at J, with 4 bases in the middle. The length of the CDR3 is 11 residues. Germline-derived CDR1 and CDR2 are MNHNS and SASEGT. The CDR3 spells CASSDSYGYTF. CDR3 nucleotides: TGTGCCAGCAGTGACAGTTATGGCTACACCTTC.

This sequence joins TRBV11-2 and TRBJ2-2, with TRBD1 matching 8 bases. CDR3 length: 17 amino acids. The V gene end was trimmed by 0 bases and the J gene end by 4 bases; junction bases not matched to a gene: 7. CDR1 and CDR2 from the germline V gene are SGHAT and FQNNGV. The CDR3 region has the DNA TGTGCCAGCAGCTTAGAATCAGGACAGGGCACCACCGGGGAGCTGTTTTTT. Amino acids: CASSLESGQGTTGELFF.

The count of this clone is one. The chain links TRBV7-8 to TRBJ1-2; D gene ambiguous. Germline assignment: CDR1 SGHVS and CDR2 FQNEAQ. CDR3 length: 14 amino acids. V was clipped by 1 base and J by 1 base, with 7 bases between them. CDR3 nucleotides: TGTGCCAGCAGCTTAGATCGGGGTAACTATGGCTACACCTTC. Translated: CASSLDRGNYGYTF. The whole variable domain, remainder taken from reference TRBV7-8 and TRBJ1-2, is GAGVSQSPRYKVAKRGQDVALRCDPISGHVSLFWYQQALGQGPEFLTYFQNEAQLDKSGLPSDRFFAERPEGSVSTLKIQRTQQEDSAVYLCASSLDRGNYGYTFGSGTRLTVV.